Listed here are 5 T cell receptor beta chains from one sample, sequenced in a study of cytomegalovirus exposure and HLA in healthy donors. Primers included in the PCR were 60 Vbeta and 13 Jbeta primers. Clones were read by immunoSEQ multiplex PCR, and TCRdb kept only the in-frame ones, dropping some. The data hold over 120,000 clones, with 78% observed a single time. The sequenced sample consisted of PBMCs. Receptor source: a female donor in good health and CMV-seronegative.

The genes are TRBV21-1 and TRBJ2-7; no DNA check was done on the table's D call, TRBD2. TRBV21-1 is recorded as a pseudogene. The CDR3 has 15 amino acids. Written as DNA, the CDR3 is TGTGCCAGCAGCTTCCGGGGGGGAGGCGCCTACGAGCAGTACTTC. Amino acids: CASSFRGGGAYEQYF.

CDR3 nucleotide sequence: TGTGCCAGCAGTGGCCGGACAGGGGACTTCGAGCAGTACTTC. Translation: CASSGRTGDFEQYF. This rearrangement joins TRBV28 to TRBJ2-7; 9 positions match TRBD1. V gave up 5 bases and J gave up 6 bases; unmatched junction bases: 8. Germline CDR1 MDHEN, CDR2 SYDVKM. The length of the CDR3 is 14 residues.

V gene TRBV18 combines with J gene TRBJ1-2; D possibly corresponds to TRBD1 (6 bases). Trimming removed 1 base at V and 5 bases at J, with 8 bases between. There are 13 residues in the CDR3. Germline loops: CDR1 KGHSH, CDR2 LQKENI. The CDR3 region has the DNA TGTGCCAGCTCACCACGGACAGCTTATGGCTACACCTTC. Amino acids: CASSPRTAYGYTF.

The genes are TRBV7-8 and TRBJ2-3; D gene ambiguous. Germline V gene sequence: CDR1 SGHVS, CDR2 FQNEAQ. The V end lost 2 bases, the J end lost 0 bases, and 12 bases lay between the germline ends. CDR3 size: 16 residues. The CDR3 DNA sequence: TGTGCCAGCAGCTTAAGACTTGAGATGAGCACAGATACGCAGTATTTT. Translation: CASSLRLEMSTDTQYF.

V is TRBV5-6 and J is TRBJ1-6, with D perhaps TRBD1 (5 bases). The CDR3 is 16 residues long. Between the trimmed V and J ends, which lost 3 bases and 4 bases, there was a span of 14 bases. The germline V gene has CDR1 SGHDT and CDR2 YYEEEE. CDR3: CASSSFHRQYNSPLHF. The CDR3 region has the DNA TGTGCCAGCAGCTCATTCCATAGACAGTATAATTCACCCCTCCACTTT. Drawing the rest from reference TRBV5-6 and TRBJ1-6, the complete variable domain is DAGVTQSPTHLIKTRGQQVTLRCSPKSGHDTVSWYQQALGQGPQFIFQYYEEEERQRGNFPDRFSGHQFPNYSSELNVNALLLGDSALYLCASSSFHRQYNSPLHFGNGTRLTVT.